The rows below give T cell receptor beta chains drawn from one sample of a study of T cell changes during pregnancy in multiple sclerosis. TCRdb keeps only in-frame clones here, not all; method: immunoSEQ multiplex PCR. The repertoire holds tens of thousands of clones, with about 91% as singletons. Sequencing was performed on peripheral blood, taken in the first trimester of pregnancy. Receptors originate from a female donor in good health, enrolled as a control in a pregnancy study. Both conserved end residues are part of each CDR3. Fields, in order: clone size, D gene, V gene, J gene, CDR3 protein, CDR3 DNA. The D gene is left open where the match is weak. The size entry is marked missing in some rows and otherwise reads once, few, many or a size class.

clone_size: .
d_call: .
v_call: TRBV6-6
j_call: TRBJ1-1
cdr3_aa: CASSYSMGRDEAFF
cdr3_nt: TGTGCCAGCAGTTACAGTATGGGGCGAGATGAAGCTTTCTTT

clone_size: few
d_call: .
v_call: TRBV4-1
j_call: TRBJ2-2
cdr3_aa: CASSQDRANGELFF
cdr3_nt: TGCGCCAGCAGCCAAGACAGGGCAAACGGGGAGCTGTTTTTT

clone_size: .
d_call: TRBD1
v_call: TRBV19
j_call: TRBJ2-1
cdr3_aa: CASTRGIWEQFF
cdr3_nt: TGTGCCAGCACCAGGGGGATCTGGGAGCAGTTCTTC

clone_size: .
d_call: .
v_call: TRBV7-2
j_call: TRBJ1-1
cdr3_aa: CASSLASGNTEAFF
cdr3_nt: TGTGCCAGCAGCTTAGCGTCAGGGAACACTGAAGCTTTCTTT

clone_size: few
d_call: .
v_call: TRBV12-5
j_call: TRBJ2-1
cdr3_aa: CASGLQQGLGLFF
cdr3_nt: TGTGCTAGTGGTTTGCAACAGGGATTGGGTCTGTTCTTC

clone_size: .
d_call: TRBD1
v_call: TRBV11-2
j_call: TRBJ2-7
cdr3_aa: CASSPTGSGEQYF
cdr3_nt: TGTGCCAGCAGCCCGACAGGGTCCGGCGAGCAGTACTTC

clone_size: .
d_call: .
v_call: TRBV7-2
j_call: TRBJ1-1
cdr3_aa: CASSLSAGSGEAFF
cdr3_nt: TGTGCCAGCAGCTTATCCGCGGGCTCTGGTGAAGCTTTCTTT

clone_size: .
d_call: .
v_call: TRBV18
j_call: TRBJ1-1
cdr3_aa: CASSGGMFENTEAFF
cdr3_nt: TGTGCCAGCTCCGGGGGGATGTTCGAGAACACTGAAGCTTTCTTT

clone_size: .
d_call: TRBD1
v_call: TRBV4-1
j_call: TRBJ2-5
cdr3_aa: CASSHSKQGVPAQETQYF
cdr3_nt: TGCGCCAGCAGCCATTCGAAACAGGGGGTACCAGCACAAGAGACCCAGTACTTC

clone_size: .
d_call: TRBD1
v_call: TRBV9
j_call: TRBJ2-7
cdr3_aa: CASSPYGRGQGGWEQYF
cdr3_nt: TGTGCCAGCAGCCCCTACGGAAGGGGACAGGGAGGGTGGGAGCAGTACTTC

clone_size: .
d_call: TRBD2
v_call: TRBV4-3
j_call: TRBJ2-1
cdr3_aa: CASSQDSVLAGATNEQFF
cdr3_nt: TGCGCCAGCAGCCAAGACTCCGTACTAGCGGGGGCGACCAATGAGCAGTTCTTC

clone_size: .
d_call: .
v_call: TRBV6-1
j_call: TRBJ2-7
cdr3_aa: CASSDRQRSSEQYF
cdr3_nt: TGTGCCAGCAGTGACCGACAGCGCTCCTCCGAGCAGTACTTC

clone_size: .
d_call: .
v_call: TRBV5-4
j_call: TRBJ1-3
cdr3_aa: CASSLGGSGNTIYF
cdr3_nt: TGTGCCAGCAGCCTCGGGGGGAGTGGAAACACCATATATTTT

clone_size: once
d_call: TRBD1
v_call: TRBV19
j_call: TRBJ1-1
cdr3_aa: CASNSASTGLTEAFF
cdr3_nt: TGTGCCAGTAACTCGGCGTCGACAGGGCTGACTGAAGCTTTCTTT

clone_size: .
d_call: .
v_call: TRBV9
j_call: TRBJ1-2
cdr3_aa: CASSVFGESYGYTF
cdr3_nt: TGTGCCAGCAGCGTTTTCGGGGAAAGCTATGGCTACACCTTC

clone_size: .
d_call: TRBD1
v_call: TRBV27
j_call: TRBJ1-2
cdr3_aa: CASSLRTGGDRNYGYTF
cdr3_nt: TGTGCCAGCAGTTTACGGACAGGGGGGGATAGGAACTATGGCTACACCTTC

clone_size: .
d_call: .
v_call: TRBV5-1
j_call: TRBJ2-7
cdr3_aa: CASSPDLTGKEYF
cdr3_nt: TGCGCCAGCAGCCCCGATCTTACAGGGAAGGAGTACTTC

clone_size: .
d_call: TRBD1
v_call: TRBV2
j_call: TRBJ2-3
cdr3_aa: CASSEGGGTGGRLDTQYF
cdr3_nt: TGTGCCAGCAGTGAAGGAGGTGGGACAGGGGGGCGGCTTGATACGCAGTATTTT

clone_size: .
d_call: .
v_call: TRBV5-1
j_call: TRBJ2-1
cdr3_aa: CASSLGAGNEQFF
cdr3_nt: TGCGCCAGCAGCTTGGGGGCAGGCAATGAGCAGTTCTTC

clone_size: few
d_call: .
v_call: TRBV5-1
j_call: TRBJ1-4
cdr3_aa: CASKREGEKLFF
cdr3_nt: TGCGCCAGCAAGCGAGAGGGTGAAAAACTGTTTTTT

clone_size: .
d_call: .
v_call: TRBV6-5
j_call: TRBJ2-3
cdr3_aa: CASSYRPGTDTQYF
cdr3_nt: TGTGCCAGCAGTTACCGTCCGGGTACAGATACGCAGTATTTT

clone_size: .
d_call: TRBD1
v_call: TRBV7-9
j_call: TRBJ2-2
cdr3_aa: CASRATGGEGGELFF
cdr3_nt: TGTGCCAGCAGAGCGACAGGGGGCGAAGGTGGGGAGCTGTTTTTT

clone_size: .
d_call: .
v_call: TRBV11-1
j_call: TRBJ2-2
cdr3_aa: CASSFKITGELFF
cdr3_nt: TGTGCCAGCAGCTTCAAAATCACCGGGGAGCTGTTTTTT